This passage covers 26 T cell receptor beta chains from one sample sequenced in a study of cytomegalovirus exposure and HLA in healthy donors. Only in-frame clones appear in the TCRdb table, and some are missing; sequencing was by immunoSEQ multiplex PCR. The sample lists about 150,000 clones; 86% were seen once. The source material was PBMCs. These receptors all stem from a man in his late teens or twenties in good health and CMV-seropositive.

The chain recombines TRBV7-8 with TRBJ1-1, with a possible D match to TRBD1 (5 bases). V lost 5 bases, J lost 5 bases, and 15 bases lay in between. CDR1 and CDR2 from the germline V gene are SGHVS and FQNEAQ. The CDR3 has 14 amino acids. The CDR3 DNA reads TGTGCCAGCAGCCCCCGCCAGGGTGGTACTGAAGCTTTCTTT. Amino acid sequence: CASSPRQGGTEAFF.

This chain connects TRBV4-1 to TRBJ1-5; unclear D gene. Germline V CDR1 and CDR2: MGHRA, YSYEKL. There are 16 residues in the CDR3. V was cut by 0 bases and J by 7 bases, with 16 bases left in between. DNA for the CDR3: TGCGCCAGCAGCCAAGAGGTAACGGGTCTTGGCCAGCCCCAGCATTTT. Its translation: CASSQEVTGLGQPQHF.

V gene TRBV4-3 combines with J gene TRBJ2-6, with 9 positions matching TRBD1. From germline, CDR1 is LGHNA and CDR2 YSLEER. This CDR3 contains 15 residues. The trim removed 0 bases at V and 7 bases at J, leaving 1 base unmatched. CDR3 region: CASSQETGGANVLTF. CDR3 coding DNA: TGCGCCAGCAGCCAAGAGACAGGGGGTGCCAACGTCCTGACTTTC.

This clone has only one observation. V and J are TRBV6-5 and TRBJ2-3; TRBD2 matches 7 bases. The trim removed 7 bases at V and 1 base at J, leaving 5 bases unmatched. The CDR3 is made up of 14 amino acids. CDR1 and CDR2 from the germline V gene are MNHEY and SVGAGI. The CDR3 is CASTLAGGTDTQYF. The CDR3 nucleotides are TGTGCCAGCACTTTGGCGGGGGGCACAGATACGCAGTATTTT.

The gene calls are TRBV7-2 and TRBJ2-3; 9 nucleotides match TRBD2. J gave up 0 bases and V 2 bases, and 9 bases lay outside the gene matches. This CDR3 contains 18 residues. Germline CDR1 SGHTA, CDR2 FQGNSA. CDR3: CASSLRGLASTSTDTQYF. The DNA of the CDR3 is TGTGCCAGCAGCTTACGTGGACTAGCGTCCACTAGCACAGATACGCAGTATTTT. The complete variable domain, with remaining parts taken from reference TRBV7-2 and TRBJ2-3, reads GAGVSQSPSNKVTEKGKDVELRCDPISGHTALYWYRQSLGQGLEFLIYFQGNSAPDKSGLPSDRFSAERTGGSVSTLTIQRTQQEDSAVYLCASSLRGLASTSTDTQYFGPGTRLTVL.

This chain connects TRBV25-1 to TRBJ1-4; D might be TRBD1 (6 bases). This CDR3 has 15 residues. The V end was cut by 7 bases, the J end by 0 bases, with 12 bases between. Germline V gives CDR1 MGHDK, CDR2 SYGVNS. Here the CDR3 reads CASKPQGPTNEKLFF. The CDR3 nucleotides read TGTGCCAGCAAGCCCCAGGGGCCAACTAATGAAAAACTGTTTTTT.

The V call is TRBV5-4, the J call TRBJ1-4; TRBD1 might be the D (6 bases). Per germline, CDR1 SGHNT and CDR2 YYREEE (reference sequence). The CDR3 sequence is 16 residues long. The V gene lost 5 bases and the J gene lost 3 bases, with 17 bases spanning the gap. As DNA, the CDR3 is TGTGCCAGCAGTCGGGGCGGGGGGCAGGCTAATGAAAAACTGTTTTTT. Its protein product is CASSRGGGQANEKLFF.

The gene calls are TRBV9 and TRBJ1-1; 10 bases align to TRBD1. The germline CDR1 and CDR2 sequences are SGDLS and YYNGEE. The CDR3 runs to 17 residues. The trim removed 0 bases at V and 4 bases at J, leaving 9 bases unmatched. CDR3 in DNA: TGTGCCAGCAGCGTAGGTGTGACAGGGGGCAGGGGCACTGAAGCTTTCTTT. Protein: CASSVGVTGGRGTEAFF.

V usage is TRBV6-5 and J usage is TRBJ1-1; weak D call: TRBD1 (6 bases). This CDR3 spans 12 amino acids. CDR1 and CDR2 (germline): MNHEY, SVGAGI. With 6 bases removed from V and 7 bases from J, the gap between germline ends came to 12 bases. The CDR3 DNA is TGTGCCAGCAGGAAACAGGGCTATGAAGCTTTCTTT. Translating it yields CASRKQGYEAFF.

This clone showed up just once. Its ends do not fully match the called genes, so a read error is possible. The genes are TRBV6-6 and TRBJ2-1, with 7 bases lining up with TRBD2. Germline V lookup: CDR1 MNHNY, CDR2 SVGAGI (reference sequence). This CDR3 is built from 11 residues. The CDR3: CATSGGDEQFF. The DNA for the CDR3 is TGTGCCACCAGTGGGGGGGATGAGCAGTTCTTC.

The chain has TRBV29-1 and TRBJ2-7; 7 bases are shared with TRBD1. The CDR3 consists of 14 residues. V dropped 4 bases and J dropped 4; count of bases not matched to a gene: 10. Germline CDR1 SQVTM, CDR2 ANQGSEA. CDR3 amino acids: CSVGGGEGAYEQYF. CDR3 in DNA: TGCAGCGTTGGTGGGGGCGAGGGGGCGTACGAGCAGTACTTC.

The genes are TRBV27 and TRBJ2-1; TRBD2 matches at 7 bases. V shed 4 bases, J shed 6 bases, and the junction held 9 bases outside the gene matches. CDR1 and CDR2 from the germline V gene are MNHEY and SMNVEV (reference sequence). The CDR3 loop spans 15 amino acids. Here the CDR3 reads CASSYLVGGGNEQFF. In DNA, the CDR3 is TGTGCCAGCAGTTACTTGGTGGGGGGGGGCAATGAGCAGTTCTTC.

The chain recombines TRBV30 with TRBJ1-5; D gene ambiguous. The CDR3 consists of 13 residues. CDR1 GTSNPN and CDR2 SVGIG come from the germline V gene (reference sequence). Trimming pared 3 bases from V and 5 bases from J, leaving 11 bases between. CDR3 loop: CAWSLRGDQPQHF. In DNA form, the CDR3 reads TGTGCCTGGAGCCTACGGGGTGATCAGCCCCAGCATTTT.

The chain is built from TRBV28 and TRBJ1-5; D may be TRBD1 (6 bases). Trimming left V 6 bases short and J 2 bases short, with 17 bases between. Germline-derived CDR1 and CDR2 are MDHEN and SYDVKM. The CDR3 extends over 16 amino acids. The CDR3 loop reads CASRSPSGEGNQPQHF. CDR3 nucleotide sequence: TGTGCCAGCAGGTCGCCCTCAGGGGAAGGCAATCAGCCCCAGCATTTT.

This clone was picked up one time. This chain uses TRBV6-5 with TRBJ1-1, with D possibly TRBD1 on 6 matching bases. Trimming pared 6 bases from V and 4 bases from J, leaving 15 bases between. The CDR3 has 14 amino acids. The germline V gene encodes CDR1 MNHEY and CDR2 SVGAGI. This CDR3 is CASSLRGGPTEAFF. CDR3 coding DNA: TGTGCCAGCAGCCTCAGGGGAGGGCCCACTGAAGCTTTCTTT.

The chain employs TRBV20-1 and TRBJ2-7; D may be TRBD2 (5 bases). V shed 3 bases and J shed 3 bases, with 6 bases lying between them. There are 11 residues in the CDR3. Germline V lookup: CDR1 DFQATT, CDR2 SNEGSKA (reference sequence). The CDR3 sequence is CSARRDYEQYF. The CDR3 DNA follows: TGCAGTGCTAGGAGGGACTACGAGCAGTACTTC.

The V gene is TRBV9, the J gene TRBJ1-1; D is perhaps TRBD1 (6 bases). CDR1 SGDLS and CDR2 YYNGEE come from the germline V gene. The germline V and J ends were trimmed by 3 bases and 1 base, with 16 bases remaining between them. This CDR3 has 16 residues. CDR3 nucleotides: TGTGCCAGCAGCGAGGGGCAGGGGATGGGGAACACTGAAGCTTTCTTT. This codes for CASSEGQGMGNTEAFF.

Written as DNA, the CDR3 is TGTGCCAGCAGCCCCGACAGGGTAACTGAAGCTTTCTTT. Protein product: CASSPDRVTEAFF. This chain uses TRBV11-3 with TRBJ1-1, with 7 bases identical to TRBD1. V lost 5 bases to trimming and J lost 5 bases; unmatched junction nucleotides: 5. This CDR3 spans 13 amino acids. Germline assignment: CDR1 SGHNT and CDR2 YENEEA.

The genes are TRBV19 and TRBJ1-6, with 9 nucleotides matching TRBD1. CDR3 length: 16 residues. V lost 2 bases and J lost 8; bases outside the gene matches: 7. Germline assignment: CDR1 LNHDA and CDR2 SQIVND (reference sequence). DNA for the CDR3: TGTGCCAGTAGTATATCATTCCGGGACAGGGATTCACCCCTCCACTTT. This gives the protein CASSISFRDRDSPLHF.

The gene calls are TRBV4-3 and TRBJ1-2; a possible D gene is TRBD1 (5 bases). V was shortened by 2 bases and J by 6 bases, with 16 bases between the two germline ends. Germline loops: CDR1 LGHNA, CDR2 YSLEER. CDR3 length equals 15 residues. The chain's CDR3 is CASSQLTGAGNGYTF. For the CDR3, the DNA is TGCGCCAGCAGCCAACTAACAGGAGCGGGCAATGGCTACACCTTC.

This chain links TRBV19 with TRBJ2-1, with 12 bases lining up with TRBD2. V dropped 9 bases and J dropped 7; count of bases not matched to a gene: 19. The CDR3 consists of 18 residues. Germline lookup yields CDR1 LNHDA and CDR2 SQIVND (reference sequence). CDR3 nucleotide sequence: TGTGCCAGCACGCGGACCCCTTCGACTAGCGGGAGAAGGAATGAGCAGTTCTTC. The encoded protein is CASTRTPSTSGRRNEQFF.

CDR3 coding DNA: TGTGCCACCAGCAGACCGGCAGGCAGGGGAAGGAGTGGAAACACCATATATTTT. Translated: CATSRPAGRGRSGNTIYF. V is TRBV15 and J is TRBJ1-3; TRBD1 might be the D (6 bases). Germline assignment: CDR1 LNHNV and CDR2 YYDKDF (reference sequence). Trimming took off 2 bases at V and 3 bases at J, with 20 bases between the two ends. This CDR3 is built from 18 residues.

This chain joins TRBV7-8 and TRBJ2-5; maybe TRBD1 (5 bases). Germline V gene lookup returns CDR1 SGHVS and CDR2 FQNEAQ. The CDR3 is 15 amino acids. V shed 6 bases and J shed 1 base, with 15 bases lying between them. CDR3 DNA sequence: TGTGCCAGCAGGACCCGGACAACCAGCCAAGAGACCCAGTACTTC. Protein product: CASRTRTTSQETQYF.

The gene calls are TRBV7-9 and TRBJ1-5, with TRBD1 matching over 7 bases. The trim removed 5 bases at V and 9 bases at J, leaving 10 bases unmatched. The CDR3 runs 14 residues. Looked up from germline, CDR1 is SEHNR and CDR2 is FQNEAQ (reference sequence). The CDR3 nucleotides read TGTGCCAGCAGCCAAACCACAGGGGCTGGGCCCCAGCATTTT. Its protein is CASSQTTGAGPQHF.

This rearrangement joins TRBV4-3 to TRBJ2-2, with 10 bases that match TRBD1. J lost 4 bases, V lost 3 bases, and 5 bases had no gene match. Germline lookup yields CDR1 LGHNA and CDR2 YSLEER. This CDR3 comprises 16 residues. CDR3 DNA sequence: TGCGCCAGCAGCCAGGACAGGGGGACTCGCACCGGGGAGCTGTTTTTT. Amino acid sequence: CASSQDRGTRTGELFF.

Here the CDR3 reads CASSFPGGSALETQYF. In DNA form, the CDR3 reads TGTGCCAGCAGCTTCCCGGGGGGATCGGCCCTAGAGACCCAGTACTTC. The V call is TRBV7-2, the J call TRBJ2-5; 7 nucleotides align to TRBD2. The junction had 11 bases not matched to a gene; V was cut back by 3 bases and J by 4 bases. CDR3 length: 16 residues. Germline CDR1 and CDR2: SGHTA and FQGNSA.